These 22 T cell receptor beta chains came from one sample sequenced in a study of CD8 T cells in Susac syndrome. Reverse transcription used roughly 0.5 to 1 ug RNA and random hexamers. From the immunoSEQ multiplex PCR reads, TCRdb called clonotypes with MiXCR, one entry per CDR3 protein. The sample lists a few hundred thousand distinct CDR3 sequences, more than 85% occurring once. What was sequenced was CD4+ T cells from PBMCs. All receptors come from a human donor with multiple sclerosis.

This chain connects TRBV20-1 to TRBJ1-5; possible D gene TRBD1, 6 bases. Germline loops: CDR1 DFQATT, CDR2 SNEGSKA (reference sequence). This CDR3 has 15 amino acids. The V end lost 5 bases, the J end lost 4 bases, and 18 bases lay between the germline ends. The CDR3 region has the DNA TGCAGTGCTTCCTCGGGGGCGACAGGAAATCAGCCCCAGCATTTT. As protein: CSASSGATGNQPQHF.

The chain has TRBV29-1 and TRBJ2-5; TRBD2 agrees at 10 bases. Germline V gene data show CDR1 as SQVTM and CDR2 as ANQGSEA. The CDR3 spans 15 residues. Trimming removed 2 bases from V and 7 bases from J; junction bases left unmatched: 10. DNA for the CDR3: TGCAGCGTTGAAAGGGGTCTAGCGGGGGTTGGGACCCAGTACTTC. Protein sequence: CSVERGLAGVGTQYF. The variable domain in full, with the rest retrieved from reference TRBV29-1 and TRBJ2-5, is SAVISQKPSRDICQRGTSLTIQCQVDSQVTMMFWYRQQPGQSLTLIATANQGSEATYESGFVIDKFPISRPNLTFSTLTVSNMSPEDSSIYLCSVERGLAGVGTQYFGPGTRLLVL.

The DNA for the CDR3 is TGTGCCAGCAGCGTCGTTGGGGGGGGCTCCCATGAGCAGTTCTTC. Amino acids: CASSVVGGGSHEQFF. The V and J genes are TRBV9 and TRBJ2-1; perhaps TRBD2 as D (7 bases). CDR1 and CDR2 from the germline V gene are SGDLS and YYNGEE. V gave up 2 bases and J gave up 8 bases, with 17 bases separating them. This CDR3 region has 15 residues.

The J gene is TRBJ1-1, the V gene TRBV5-8; D might be TRBD1 (6 bases). The CDR3 consists of 15 residues. Trimming left V 4 bases short and J 6 bases short, with 19 bases between. The germline V gene has CDR1 SGHTS and CDR2 YDEGEE. CDR3 nucleotide sequence: TGTGCCAGCAGCCCTCGACAGGTGAACAACCCTGAAGCTTTCTTT. It codes for CASSPRQVNNPEAFF.

This chain links TRBV12-3 or TRBV12-4 with TRBJ1-2, with 9 nucleotides matching TRBD1. With V trimmed by 6 bases and J by 2 bases, 4 bases remained unmatched. There are 14 residues in the CDR3. The CDR3 here is CASRGQGENYGYTF. As DNA, the CDR3 is TGTGCCAGCAGGGGACAGGGCGAGAACTATGGCTACACCTTC.

This clonotype has only one observation. The chain links TRBV20-1 to TRBJ1-2, with D perhaps matching TRBD1 (5 bases). The V gene lost 0 bases and the J gene lost 8 bases, with 13 bases spanning the gap. Germline V gives CDR1 DFQATT, CDR2 SNEGSKA (reference sequence). The CDR3 covers 13 residues. The DNA of the CDR3 is TGCAGTGCTAGAGATCGCGACGGGGCCGGCTACACCTTC. This codes for CSARDRDGAGYTF.

The chain is built from TRBV9 and TRBJ2-7; D call uncertain. Germline V gene sequence: CDR1 SGDLS, CDR2 YYNGEE. Trimming removed 0 bases from V and 3 bases from J, with 10 bases in between. The CDR3 has 14 amino acids. The DNA for the CDR3 is TGTGCCAGCAGCGTAGCTACGTCAGACTACGAGCAGTACTTC. This gives the protein CASSVATSDYEQYF. The full variable domain, rest sourced from reference TRBV9 and TRBJ2-7, is DSGVTQTPKHLITATGQRVTLRCSPRSGDLSVYWYQQSLDQGLQFLIQYYNGEERAKGNILERFSAQQFPDLHSELNLSSLELGDSALYFCASSVATSDYEQYFGPGTRLTVT.

The gene calls are TRBV30 and TRBJ2-1; a possible D gene is TRBD1 (6 bases). This CDR3 has 14 residues. Germline V gives CDR1 GTSNPN, CDR2 SVGIG (reference sequence). Between the trimmed V and J ends, which lost 5 bases and 4 bases, there was a span of 15 bases. The CDR3 DNA follows: TGTGCCTGGTCCCCGGGACACACGTACAATGAGCAGTTCTTC. It codes for CAWSPGHTYNEQFF.

Here the CDR3 reads CASSRERDTGELFF. DNA of the CDR3: TGTGCCAGCAGCCGGGAAAGGGACACCGGGGAGCTGTTTTTT. V usage is TRBV5-4 and J usage is TRBJ2-2; tentatively, D is TRBD2 (5 bases). Trimming pared 4 bases from V and 3 bases from J, leaving 10 bases between. This CDR3 spans 14 amino acids. Germline values: CDR1 SGHNT, CDR2 YYREEE (reference sequence).

The rearrangement links TRBV7-8 to TRBJ2-5; D is unresolved. V gave up 9 bases and J gave up 3 bases, with 2 bases separating them. The CDR3 is 9 amino acids. The germline CDR1 and CDR2 sequences are SGHVS and FQNEAQ. The CDR3 region has the DNA TGTGCCAGTGAAGAGACCCAGTACTTC. The encoded protein is CASEETQYF. Based on the CDR3 plus reference TRBV7-8 and TRBJ2-5, the full variable domain is GAGVSQSPRYKVAKRGQDVALRCDPISGHVSLFWYQQALGQGPEFLTYFQNEAQLDKSGLPSDRFFAERPEGSVSTLKIQRTQQEDSAVYLCASEETQYFGPGTRLLVL.

This chain joins TRBV14 and TRBJ1-2; 7 bases fit TRBD1. V lost 1 base and J lost 4; bases outside the gene matches: 3. The CDR3 runs 14 residues. Germline CDR1 and CDR2: SGHDN and FVKESK. The CDR3 region is CASSQGTGPYGYTF. The CDR3 coding sequence is TGTGCCAGCAGCCAAGGGACAGGCCCCTATGGCTACACCTTC.

The chain combines TRBV25-1 with TRBJ2-7; D ambiguous. The CDR3 totals 11 residues. Germline CDR1 is MGHDK and CDR2 is SYGVNS. V was cut by 3 bases and J by 3 bases, with 3 bases left in between. CDR3 DNA: TGTGCCAGCAGTGATTACTACGAGCAGTACGTC. Amino acids: CASSDYYEQYV.

The rearrangement joins TRBV14 to TRBJ2-1, with 7 positions matching TRBD2. This CDR3 comprises 16 residues. The trim removed 4 bases at V and 3 bases at J, leaving 9 bases unmatched. Per the germline V gene, CDR1 is SGHDN and CDR2 is FVKESK. DNA for the CDR3: TGTGCCAGCAGCCGCTATAGCGGGCAGAACTACAATGAGCAGTTCTTC. It translates to CASSRYSGQNYNEQFF.

The J gene is TRBJ1-1, the V gene TRBV29-1; 7 nucleotides match TRBD1. This CDR3 has 14 amino acids. J lost 2 bases, V lost 6 bases, and 9 bases had no gene match. The germline V gene has CDR1 SQVTM and CDR2 ANQGSEA. The CDR3 DNA follows: TGCAGCGTCCAAGACGGGACAGCTAACACTGAAGCTTTCTTT. It codes for CSVQDGTANTEAFF.

The chain employs TRBV30 and TRBJ1-5; weak D call: TRBD1 (6 bases). The CDR3 sequence is 16 residues long. V gave up 0 bases and J gave up 0 bases, with 12 bases separating them. Germline values: CDR1 GTSNPN, CDR2 SVGIG (reference sequence). The CDR3 sequence: CAWSVGRGYSNQPQHF. CDR3 bases: TGTGCCTGGAGTGTAGGCAGGGGTTATAGCAATCAGCCCCAGCATTTT.

This chain uses TRBV18 with TRBJ2-2, with D tentatively TRBD2 (5 bases). Germline loops: CDR1 KGHSH, CDR2 LQKENI. V shed 2 bases and J shed 6 bases, with 7 bases lying between them. The length of the CDR3 is 13 residues. This CDR3 is CASSPKGAGELFF. DNA of the CDR3: TGTGCCAGCTCACCAAAGGGAGCCGGGGAGCTGTTTTTT.

This chain joins TRBV7-9 and TRBJ2-1; D unclear. Germline loops: CDR1 SEHNR, CDR2 FQNEAQ (reference sequence). Trimming took 5 bases from V and 8 from J, leaving 7 bases between them. The CDR3 length is 11 residues. The CDR3 spells CASSISHEQFF. The CDR3 coding sequence is TGTGCCAGCAGCATATCGCATGAGCAGTTCTTC.

This chain uses TRBV9 with TRBJ2-3; 7 nucleotides agree with TRBD2. CDR1 and CDR2 (germline): SGDLS, YYNGEE. V lost 0 bases to trimming and J lost 0 bases; unmatched junction nucleotides: 4. CDR3 size: 16 residues. CDR3 sequence (DNA): TGTGCCAGCAGCGTAGGGGTGCGGGGGAGCACAGATACGCAGTATTTT. Translating it yields CASSVGVRGSTDTQYF.

This chain links TRBV3-1 with TRBJ2-5; TRBD2 matches 13 bases. CDR3 size: 15 residues. CDR1 and CDR2 from the germline V gene are LGHDT and YNNKEL (reference sequence). V was pared by 6 bases and J by 5 bases, with 6 bases of the junction left unmatched. As DNA, the CDR3 is TGTGCCAGCAGACCGGGACTAGCGGGGCTGGAGACCCAGTACTTC. As protein: CASRPGLAGLETQYF.

V and J are TRBV13 and TRBJ1-1, with D possibly TRBD1 on 6 matching bases. CDR1 and CDR2 (germline): PRHDT, FYEKMQ (reference sequence). V shed 7 bases and J shed 2 bases, with 20 bases lying between them. CDR3 length: 16 residues. CDR3 DNA sequence: TGTGCCAGCAAGGGGGGGCTAATTCCCCCAAACACTGAAGCTTTCTTT. This encodes CASKGGLIPPNTEAFF.

The chain has TRBV20-1 and TRBJ1-1, with D hard to call. Trimming cost V 6 bases and J 1 base, with 15 bases left between them. Germline CDR1 and CDR2: DFQATT and SNEGSKA (reference sequence). CDR3 length equals 14 residues. In nucleotides, the CDR3 is TGCAGTGCCCCGATCCTGAGGACGAACACTGAAGCTTTCTTT. As protein: CSAPILRTNTEAFF.

V and J are TRBV18 and TRBJ2-3; a possible D gene is TRBD1 (5 bases). This CDR3 region has 15 residues. Germline V gene lookup returns CDR1 KGHSH and CDR2 LQKENI. The germline V and J ends were trimmed by 2 bases and 7 bases, with 16 bases remaining between them. The CDR3 protein is CASSPGSQGRHTQYF. The CDR3 bases are TGTGCCAGCTCACCAGGGTCGCAGGGCCGGCATACGCAGTATTTT.